One and the same sample provided the 31 T cell receptor beta chains below, sequenced in a study of CD8 T cells in Susac syndrome. The authors reverse transcribed roughly 0.5 to 1 ug RNA with random hexamers. TCRdb reanalysed the immunoSEQ multiplex PCR reads using MiXCR and keeps one entry per CDR3 protein. The table shows about 250,000 distinct CDR3 sequences, with just over 90% occurring only once. The sample consisted of CD4+ T cells from PBMCs. The receptor source for this set is a human donor with multiple sclerosis.

The V gene is TRBV29-1, the J gene TRBJ1-5; D unclear. Between the trimmed V and J ends, which lost 4 bases and 4 bases, there was a span of 8 bases. Per the germline V gene, CDR1 is SQVTM and CDR2 is ANQGSEA. The CDR3 has 12 amino acids. Here the CDR3 DNA reads TGCAGCGTTGGAGGTCGTAATCAGCCCCAGCATTTT. This translates into CSVGGRNQPQHF.

V is TRBV19 and J is TRBJ2-5; possibly TRBD2 for D (6 bases). CDR3 length equals 12 residues. Per the germline V gene, CDR1 is LNHDA and CDR2 is SQIVND (reference sequence). The V end was cut by 10 bases, the J end by 5 bases, with 14 bases between. The CDR3: CATRQSGETQYF. CDR3 bases: TGTGCCACCCGGCAGAGCGGGGAGACCCAGTACTTC.

The gene calls are TRBV18 and TRBJ1-5; a possible D gene is TRBD1 (5 bases). Looked up from germline, CDR1 is KGHSH and CDR2 is LQKENI. V dropped 4 bases and J dropped 3 bases, with 13 bases sitting between them. The CDR3 is made up of 15 amino acids. CDR3 DNA sequence: TGTGCCAGCTCACTTTCATCAGGGAACAATCAGCCCCAGCATTTT. This encodes CASSLSSGNNQPQHF.

The chain links TRBV12-3 or TRBV12-4 to TRBJ2-2; 10 bases line up with TRBD2. This CDR3 has 17 residues. V trimming: 6 bases; J trimming: 3 bases; junction bases outside the gene matches: 10. The CDR3 coding sequence is TGTGCCAGCAGGGCAACCCCCCTAGCGGGAGACACCGGGGAGCTGTTTTTT. Its protein product is CASRATPLAGDTGELFF.

The genes are TRBV29-1 and TRBJ1-2; D not certain. The germline CDR1 and CDR2 sequences are SQVTM and ANQGSEA. The CDR3 sequence is 13 residues long. V was trimmed by 0 bases and J by 9 bases, leaving 14 bases between them. In DNA, the CDR3 is TGCAGCGTTGAAGATCGGGAGGACTTCAGCTACACCTTC. Residues: CSVEDREDFSYTF. Full variable domain (rest looked up from reference TRBV29-1 and TRBJ1-2): SAVISQKPSRDICQRGTSLTIQCQVDSQVTMMFWYRQQPGQSLTLIATANQGSEATYESGFVIDKFPISRPNLTFSTLTVSNMSPEDSSIYLCSVEDREDFSYTFGSGTRLTVV.

There are a few counts of this clonotype. The chain links TRBV5-4 to TRBJ1-4; 7 bases are shared with TRBD1. This CDR3 is 14 amino acids long. CDR1 and CDR2 (germline): SGHNT, YYREEE (reference sequence). Trimming cost V 4 bases and J 5 bases; bases outside gene matches: 5. The CDR3 DNA reads TGTGCCAGCAGCCAGGACAGGCCGAATGAAAAACTGTTTTTT. Translated: CASSQDRPNEKLFF.

V usage is TRBV7-2 and J usage is TRBJ1-5; D is unclear. CDR3 length equals 13 residues. Trimming took off 5 bases at V and 7 bases at J, with 12 bases between the two ends. Germline CDR1 SGHTA, CDR2 FQGNSA. CDR3 DNA sequence: TGTGCCAGCAGCCCCAGTTCGCGCCAGCCCCAGCATTTT. Protein sequence: CASSPSSRQPQHF. The whole variable domain, filled in from reference TRBV7-2 and TRBJ1-5, reads GAGVSQSPSNKVTEKGKDVELRCDPISGHTALYWYRQSLGQGLEFLIYFQGNSAPDKSGLPSDRFSAERTGGSVSTLTIQRTQQEDSAVYLCASSPSSRQPQHFGDGTRLSIL.

The chain combines TRBV3-1 with TRBJ2-7, with TRBD1 as a possible D gene (5 bases). Per the germline V gene, CDR1 is LGHDT and CDR2 is YNNKEL (reference sequence). Trimming removed 1 base at V and 4 bases at J, with 8 bases between. This CDR3 contains 13 residues. The CDR3 loop reads CASSQVGQYEQYF. The CDR3 region has the DNA TGTGCCAGCAGCCAAGTGGGGCAATACGAGCAGTACTTC.

The CDR3 nucleotides are TGTGCCAGTAGTACACAAGACGGTTCCTACGAGCAGTACTTC. It yields the protein CASSTQDGSYEQYF. The V and J genes are TRBV19 and TRBJ2-7; D gene ambiguous. The CDR3 consists of 14 residues. CDR1 and CDR2 from the germline V gene are LNHDA and SQIVND (reference sequence). V was shortened by 4 bases and J by 1 base, with 11 bases between the two germline ends. Based on the CDR3 plus reference TRBV19 and TRBJ2-7, the full variable domain is DGGITQSPKYLFRKEGQNVTLSCEQNLNHDAMYWYRQDPGQGLRLIYYSQIVNDFQKGDIAEGYSVSREKKESFPLTVTSAQKNPTAFYLCASSTQDGSYEQYFGPGTRLTVT.

The V call is TRBV12-3 or TRBV12-4, the J call TRBJ2-3, with a possible D match to TRBD2 (6 bases). The length of the CDR3 is 16 residues. V was trimmed by 6 bases and J by 2 bases, leaving 18 bases between them. This chain's CDR3 is CASRKGPSVFTDTQYF. In nucleotides, the CDR3 is TGTGCCAGCAGAAAAGGCCCTAGCGTTTTCACAGATACGCAGTATTTT.

The rearrangement links TRBV20-1 to TRBJ2-7, with D unclear. This CDR3 has 10 amino acids. V lost 3 bases, J lost 6 bases, and 6 bases lay in between. Germline V gene data show CDR1 as DFQATT and CDR2 as SNEGSKA (reference sequence). The CDR3 region is CSASFSEQYF. DNA of the CDR3: TGCAGTGCTAGTTTTAGCGAGCAGTACTTC.

This chain uses TRBV11-3 with TRBJ2-5; tentative D call: TRBD1 (6 bases). Germline V lookup: CDR1 SGHNT, CDR2 YENEEA. CDR3 length: 16 amino acids. Trimming took off 5 bases at V and 1 base at J, with 17 bases between the two ends. CDR3 loop: CASSPGETGTQETQYF. The CDR3 coding sequence is TGTGCCAGCAGCCCAGGCGAAACAGGGACCCAAGAGACCCAGTACTTC.

The rearrangement links TRBV5-1 to TRBJ2-3; D is unresolved. Trimming took off 4 bases at V and 3 bases at J, with 9 bases between the two ends. The CDR3 is made up of 13 amino acids. Germline V gene lookup returns CDR1 SGHRS and CDR2 YFSETQ. CDR3 DNA sequence: TGCGCCAGCAGCGTACCCCTTACAGATACGCAGTATTTT. Translating it yields CASSVPLTDTQYF. Full variable domain (missing parts from reference TRBV5-1 and TRBJ2-3): KAGVTQTPRYLIKTRGQQVTLSCSPISGHRSVSWYQQTPGQGLQFLFEYFSETQRNKGNFPGRFSGRQFSNSRSEMNVSTLELGDSALYLCASSVPLTDTQYFGPGTRLTVL.

This rearrangement joins TRBV6-1 to TRBJ2-3, with a possible D match to TRBD2 (6 bases). Germline loops: CDR1 MNHNS, CDR2 SASEGT. The CDR3 length is 16 residues. Trimming pared 8 bases from V and 2 bases from J, leaving 20 bases between. CDR3: CASGWDSQTPTDTQYF. CDR3 sequence (DNA): TGTGCCAGCGGCTGGGACTCACAAACACCCACAGATACGCAGTATTTT.

V usage is TRBV6-5 and J usage is TRBJ2-6, with D unresolved. CDR1 and CDR2 (germline): MNHEY, SVGAGI. This CDR3 spans 13 amino acids. Trimming took off 6 bases at V and 0 bases at J, with 3 bases between the two ends. The CDR3 loop reads CASRNSGANVLTF. CDR3 in DNA: TGTGCCAGCAGGAACTCTGGGGCCAACGTCCTGACTTTC.

The chain carries TRBV20-1 and TRBJ2-3; tentatively, D is TRBD1 (6 bases). The CDR3 contains 15 residues. The germline V gene has CDR1 DFQATT and CDR2 SNEGSKA (reference sequence). The V gene lost 5 bases and the J gene lost 4 bases, with 19 bases spanning the gap. In DNA form, the CDR3 reads TGCAGTGCTCGCAAAACCGGGACATCGGCAGATACGCAGTATTTT. It yields the protein CSARKTGTSADTQYF.

This chain connects TRBV10-3 to TRBJ2-7; D gene unclear. CDR3 length: 14 residues. Germline CDR1 and CDR2: ENHRY and SYGVKD. Trimming shortened V by 3 bases and J by 2 bases, and 11 bases separated the two germline ends. The CDR3 DNA sequence: TGTGCCATCAGTGACTCTGTGTTGCCCTACGAGCAGTACGTC. Protein sequence: CAISDSVLPYEQYV.

This sequence joins TRBV4-2 and TRBJ1-5, with a tentative D call TRBD1 (5 bases). Germline CDR1 is LGHNA and CDR2 is YNFKEQ. The CDR3 has 17 amino acids. Trimming pared 2 bases from V and 0 bases from J, leaving 14 bases between. The CDR3 sequence is CASSQTLRADSNQPQHF. In DNA form, the CDR3 reads TGTGCCAGCAGCCAAACCCTCAGGGCCGATAGCAATCAGCCCCAGCATTTT.

This rearrangement joins TRBV28 to TRBJ2-4; 7 bases are a match to TRBD1. Germline-derived CDR1 and CDR2 are MDHEN and SYDVKM. The V gene end was trimmed by 6 bases and the J gene end by 8 bases; junction bases not matched to a gene: 10. The CDR3 has 14 residues. CDR3 sequence (DNA): TGTGCCAGCAGCCCCGCCGGGACAGTAGACATTCAGTACTTC. Protein sequence: CASSPAGTVDIQYF. The full variable domain, in which reference TRBV28 and TRBJ2-4 provide the parts outside the CDR3, is DVKVTQSSRYLVKRTGEKVFLECVQDMDHENMFWYRQDPGLGLRLIYFSYDVKMKEKGDIPEGYSVSREKKERFSLILESASTNQTSMYLCASSPAGTVDIQYFGAGTRLSVL.

The chain joins TRBV2 to TRBJ2-7, with 7 bases identical to TRBD1. This CDR3 spans 13 amino acids. Germline CDR1 is SNHLY and CDR2 is FYNNEI. V dropped 6 bases and J dropped 1; count of bases not matched to a gene: 3. The CDR3 bases are TGTGCCAGCAGCGCGGACAGGTCCTACGAGCAGTACTTC. It yields the protein CASSADRSYEQYF.

The rearrangement links TRBV27 to TRBJ2-5, with TRBD1 as a possible D gene (5 bases). The CDR3 extends over 16 amino acids. The germline CDR1 and CDR2 sequences are MNHEY and SMNVEV (reference sequence). V gave up 4 bases and J gave up 2 bases, with 17 bases separating them. The CDR3 sequence is CASSSQPLGAQETQYF. The CDR3 DNA sequence: TGTGCCAGCAGTTCCCAACCCCTAGGGGCACAAGAGACCCAGTACTTC.

The chain employs TRBV3-1 and TRBJ2-3; D possibly matches TRBD1 or TRBD2 (5 bases each). The germline CDR1 and CDR2 sequences are LGHDT and YNNKEL (reference sequence). This CDR3 comprises 15 residues. Trimming took off 0 bases at V and 4 bases at J, with 11 bases between the two ends. The CDR3 region has the DNA TGTGCCAGCAGCCAAGATACCCGAGGGGCAGATACGCAGTATTTT. Protein sequence: CASSQDTRGADTQYF.

The chain couples TRBV29-1 to TRBJ1-5; 7 nucleotides agree with TRBD1. Unmatched junction bases numbered 7, after V lost 6 bases and J lost 2 bases. Germline loops: CDR1 SQVTM, CDR2 ANQGSEA. CDR3 length: 14 residues. The CDR3 nucleotides are TGCAGCGTGGTAGGGGGCGCCGGCAATCAGCCCCAGCATTTT. Its translation: CSVVGGAGNQPQHF.

V is TRBV3-1 and J is TRBJ1-5; 9 bases map to TRBD1. The V gene end was trimmed by 1 base and the J gene end by 11 bases; junction bases not matched to a gene: 6. Germline lookup yields CDR1 LGHDT and CDR2 YNNKEL (reference sequence). The CDR3 loop spans 14 amino acids. The DNA of the CDR3 is TGTGCCAGCAGCCAAGGACAGGGGGAAAGGGCCCAGCATTTT. Protein: CASSQGQGERAQHF.

The chain recombines TRBV20-1 with TRBJ2-2, with 11 bases aligning to TRBD2. This CDR3 contains 16 residues. The trim removed 6 bases at V and 4 bases at J, leaving 10 bases unmatched. Germline loops: CDR1 DFQATT, CDR2 SNEGSKA (reference sequence). The CDR3 DNA reads as TGCAGTGCCCATAATCGACTAGCGGGGAGCACCGGGGAGCTGTTTTTT. Its translation: CSAHNRLAGSTGELFF.

The V and J genes are TRBV4-1 and TRBJ1-4; D not certain. The germline CDR1 and CDR2 sequences are MGHRA and YSYEKL. The CDR3 extends over 15 amino acids. V was shortened by 4 bases and J by 0 bases, with 9 bases between the two germline ends. CDR3 DNA sequence: TGCGCCAGCAGCCGAGGACTCACAACTAATGAAAAACTGTTTTTT. Encoded protein: CASSRGLTTNEKLFF.

The chain couples TRBV6-1 to TRBJ2-5; 8 nucleotides match TRBD2. CDR1 is MNHNS and CDR2 is SASEGT in the germline V gene. CDR3 length equals 13 residues. V gave up 7 bases and J gave up 4 bases; unmatched junction bases: 5. The CDR3 DNA is TGTGCCAGCAAGCGGGAGTTGGGAGAGACCCAGTACTTC. This gives the protein CASKRELGETQYF.

The chain uses TRBV20-1 and TRBJ2-2; 8 nucleotides match TRBD2. CDR3 length: 17 amino acids. V was pared by 5 bases and J by 5 bases, with 16 bases of the junction left unmatched. Germline V CDR1 and CDR2: DFQATT, SNEGSKA (reference sequence). The CDR3 is CSAPIVTGGRGTGELFF. The CDR3 DNA reads as TGCAGTGCTCCGATCGTAACGGGGGGGCGGGGAACCGGGGAGCTGTTTTTT.

The chain carries TRBV18 and TRBJ2-2, with D maybe TRBD2 (5 bases). Looked up from germline, CDR1 is KGHSH and CDR2 is LQKENI. V was pared by 5 bases and J by 0 bases, with 13 bases between. The CDR3 covers 16 residues. CDR3 nucleotides: TGTGCCAGCTCAAGCAGCGGACCCACGAACACCGGGGAGCTGTTTTTT. This gives the protein CASSSSGPTNTGELFF.

The CDR3 protein is CASSHTDYGYTF. The CDR3 DNA follows: TGTGCCAGCAGCCACACGGACTATGGCTACACCTTC. This chain joins TRBV16 and TRBJ1-2; D is ambiguous. The CDR3 is 12 residues long. V was clipped by 3 bases and J by 3 bases, with 5 bases between them. Germline lookup yields CDR1 KGHSY and CDR2 FQNENV.

The rearrangement joins TRBV29-1 to TRBJ2-1; 7 positions match TRBD1. The CDR3 totals 12 residues. CDR1 is SQVTM, CDR2 ANQGSEA, per germline. In DNA, the CDR3 is TGCAGAAGGGACAGCTCCTACAATGAGCAGTTCTTC. Its translation: CRRDSSYNEQFF.